Listed below are T cell receptor beta chains from one sample, sequenced in a study of T cells in Graves' hyperthyroidism and ophthalmopathy. TCRdb used MiXCR to reprocess the multiplex PCR reads, holding one entry per CDR3 protein. The sample lists around 580,000 distinct CDR3 sequences, about 45% occurring once. Material for sequencing was peripheral blood or thyroid tissue (not recorded which). The receptors were gathered from a woman aged 18-29 years with Graves' hyperthyroidism. CDR3s include the opening cysteine and the closing phenylalanine or tryptophan. Fields, in order: J gene, V gene, clone size, D gene, CDR3 DNA, CDR3 protein. A D gene is named only where the DNA matches it firmly. A clone size is listed for some rows: how often the clone was seen (once, few, many), or a class if it is expanded.

TRBJ2-1 TRBV11-3 once . TGTGCCAGCAGCTTAGGCGGAGCATCCAATGAGCAGTTCTTC CASSLGGASNEQFF
TRBJ2-1 TRBV2 . . TGTGCCAGCAGTCCCGTCGAGAGCCTATGGAATGAGCAGTTCTTC CASSPVESLWNEQFF
TRBJ1-2 TRBV5-6 . . TGTGCCAGCAGCTCTGGGCGGACGGTGTGGGTTGGCTACACCTTC CASSSGRTVWVGYTF
TRBJ2-5 TRBV6-2/TRBV6-3 many . TGTGCCAGCAGACGACCGTCAGTTCAAGAGACCCAGTACTTC CASRRPSVQETQYF
TRBJ1-1 TRBV5-8 many . TGTGCCAGCAGCAAGGGGTCCATGAACACTGAAGCTTTCTTT CASSKGSMNTEAFF
TRBJ2-7 TRBV7-2 once TRBD2 TGTGCCAGCATGCTAGCGGGAGGGCAGTACTTC CASMLAGGQYF
TRBJ2-5 TRBV5-4 . TRBD2 TGCGCCAGCAGCGTACGACTAGCGGGGGGCGTCGAGACCCAGTACTTC CASSVRLAGGVETQYF
TRBJ2-7 TRBV12-5 . TRBD2 TGTGCTGGTGGTTTGACTATAGCGGGAATCCACGAGCAGTACTTC CAGGLTIAGIHEQYF
TRBJ1-5 TRBV10-3 . TRBD1 TGTGCCATCAGTGTAGGGACAGGTTACAATCAGCCCCAGCATTTT CAISVGTGYNQPQHF
TRBJ2-7 TRBV12-3/TRBV12-4 few . TGTGCCAGCTCACAGACTCCAGGGTACCGCTCCTACGAGCAGTACTTC CASSQTPGYRSYEQYF
TRBJ2-7 TRBV19 many TRBD1 TGTGCCAGTAGTATAGATCGGACAGGGACGCCCTCGGTGCAGTACTTC CASSIDRTGTPSVQYF
TRBJ2-7 TRBV7-2 many . TGTGCCAGCAGTTCGACAGAGCAATACGAGCAGTACTTC CASSSTEQYEQYF
TRBJ2-5 TRBV29-1 many . TGCAGCGGTCGGGACCGGCACCAAGAGACCCAGTACTTC CSGRDRHQETQYF
TRBJ2-1 TRBV2 . TRBD2 TGTGCCAGCAGGGGACTAGCGGGAGGGTACAATGAGCAGTTCTTC CASRGLAGGYNEQFF
TRBJ1-6 TRBV5-8 . . TGTGCCAGCAGCTTGGGGGGAGGAAGGAGCTATAATTCACCCCTCCACTTT CASSLGGGRSYNSPLHF
TRBJ2-7 TRBV12-3/TRBV12-4 many TRBD2 TGTGCCACCGGACGAGCGGGAGGTTTGTACGAGCAGTACTTC CATGRAGGLYEQYF
TRBJ2-6 TRBV24-1 many . TGTGCCACCAGCCTGACAGGCGCTGGGGCCAACGTCCTGACTTTC CATSLTGAGANVLTF
TRBJ2-7 TRBV10-3 . . TGTGCCAGCAGTTACGGCAGAAAGGAAGCTAGCGCTAAGTACGAGCAGTACTTC CASSYGRKEASAKYEQYF
TRBJ2-3 TRBV29-1 few . TGCAGCGTGGGGGCCTTGGGACCTGCGGATACGCAGTATTTT CSVGALGPADTQYF
TRBJ2-2 TRBV2 many TRBD2 TGTGCCAGCAGGGGACTAGCGGGACCCACCGGGGAGCTGTTTTTT CASRGLAGPTGELFF
TRBJ1-2 TRBV6-6 many . TGTGCCAGCACCGGGGGCGGTGGCTACACCTTC CASTGGGGYTF
TRBJ2-1 TRBV2 . . TGTGCCAGCAGTGAAGACAGTGAGCAGTTCTTC CASSEDSEQFF
TRBJ2-7 TRBV13 many TRBD2 TGTGCCAGCAGCCCGCCTTTCGGGACTAGCAACTACGAGCAGTACTTC CASSPPFGTSNYEQYF
TRBJ2-5 TRBV2 many . TGTGCCAGCAGTGAACACCGGACACTCGGCGAGACCCAGTACTTC CASSEHRTLGETQYF
TRBJ2-5 TRBV7-9 many TRBD1 TGTGCCAGCAGCTCGTTCAACAGGGGGCTCCAAGAGACCCAGTACTTC CASSSFNRGLQETQYF
TRBJ2-7 TRBV19 . TRBD2 TGTGCCAGTAGTGGAAGGGAGGGCCTGAGATACGAGCAGTACTTC CASSGREGLRYEQYF
TRBJ1-6 TRBV4-2 many . TGTGCCAGCAGCCAAGCAGGGATTGGTAATTCACCCCTCCACTTT CASSQAGIGNSPLHF
TRBJ2-7 TRBV12-3/TRBV12-4 . TRBD2 TGTGCCAGCAGGCCTAGCGGGTACGAGCAGTACTTC CASRPSGYEQYF
TRBJ2-2 TRBV20-1 many . TGCAGTGCTAGCTACGAAACCGGGGAGCTGTTTTTT CSASYETGELFF
TRBJ1-6 TRBV29-1 . TRBD1 TGCAGCGCTAGACAGGGGGGTAATTCACCCCTCCACTTT CSARQGGNSPLHF
TRBJ2-7 TRBV15 . . TGTGCCACCAGCAGAGGGCCAGTGGGTACCTACGAGCAGTACTTC CATSRGPVGTYEQYF
TRBJ2-1 TRBV24-1 . TRBD2 TGTGCCACCAGTGACTCTTCTATAGCGGGAGGGCCCAACAATGAGCAGTTCTTC CATSDSSIAGGPNNEQFF
TRBJ1-1 TRBV11-2 many . TGTGCCAGCAGCTTAAGGGACATCGGTTTCATGAACACTGAAGCTTTCTTT CASSLRDIGFMNTEAFF
TRBJ2-5 TRBV2 . TRBD1 TGTGCCAGCAGTGATCTGGGGACAGGGGCCGAGACCCAGTACTTC CASSDLGTGAETQYF
TRBJ1-2 TRBV7-6 . TRBD1 TGTGCCAGCAGCATTGACTGGACAGGAAAAGGCTACACCTTC CASSIDWTGKGYTF
TRBJ1-5 TRBV20-1 many . TGCAGTGCTAGGGATGACGGTAAACTCAATCAGCCCCAGCATTTT CSARDDGKLNQPQHF
TRBJ2-7 TRBV7-8 once TRBD2 TGTGCCAGCATCCCCCCGTTCAGCGGGAGGACCGGGGACGAGCAGTACTTC CASIPPFSGRTGDEQYF
TRBJ2-7 TRBV20-1 . TRBD2 TGCAGTGCTAGAGATGAAGGCAGGGAGGGCATTAGCTACGAGCAGTACTTC CSARDEGREGISYEQYF
TRBJ1-1 TRBV2 many . TGTGCCAGCAGTGAAACATCAGGGTTCACTGAAGCTTTCTTT CASSETSGFTEAFF
TRBJ1-4 TRBV6-6 . TRBD1 TGTGCCAGCAGCTCTCGGGGACAGGGCTACAATGAAAAACTGTTTTTT CASSSRGQGYNEKLFF
TRBJ2-7 TRBV10-1 many TRBD2 TGCGCCAGCAGTGGGGGACTAGCGGGAGATCGGGAGCAGTACTTC CASSGGLAGDREQYF
TRBJ1-2 TRBV27 . . TGTGCCAGCAGTTTAAGGTCTTCCTATGGCTACACCTTC CASSLRSSYGYTF